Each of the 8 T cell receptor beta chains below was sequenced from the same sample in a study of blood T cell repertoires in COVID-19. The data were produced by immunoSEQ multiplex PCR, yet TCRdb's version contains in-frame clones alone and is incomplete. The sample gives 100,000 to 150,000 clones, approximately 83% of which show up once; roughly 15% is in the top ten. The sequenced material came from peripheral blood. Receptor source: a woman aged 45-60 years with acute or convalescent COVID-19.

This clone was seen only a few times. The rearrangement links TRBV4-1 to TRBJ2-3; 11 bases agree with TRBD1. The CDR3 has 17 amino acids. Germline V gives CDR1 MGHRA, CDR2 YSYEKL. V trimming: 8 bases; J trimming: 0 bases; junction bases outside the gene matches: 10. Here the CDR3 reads CASSLTGTGGSTDTQYF. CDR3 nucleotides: TGCGCCAGCTCCCTAACCGGGACAGGGGGTAGCACAGATACGCAGTATTTT.

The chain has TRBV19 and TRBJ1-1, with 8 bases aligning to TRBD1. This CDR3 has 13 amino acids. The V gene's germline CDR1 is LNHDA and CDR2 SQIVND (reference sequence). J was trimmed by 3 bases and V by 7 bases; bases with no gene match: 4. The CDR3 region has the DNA TGTGCCAGTATTCGACAGGGGTACACTGAAGCTTTCTTT. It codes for CASIRQGYTEAFF.

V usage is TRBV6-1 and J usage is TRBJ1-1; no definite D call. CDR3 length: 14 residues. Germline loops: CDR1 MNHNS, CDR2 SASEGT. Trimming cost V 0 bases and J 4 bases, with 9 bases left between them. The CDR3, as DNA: TGTGCCAGCAGTGAAGCGCTAAGTGGCACTGAAGCTTTCTTT. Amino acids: CASSEALSGTEAFF.

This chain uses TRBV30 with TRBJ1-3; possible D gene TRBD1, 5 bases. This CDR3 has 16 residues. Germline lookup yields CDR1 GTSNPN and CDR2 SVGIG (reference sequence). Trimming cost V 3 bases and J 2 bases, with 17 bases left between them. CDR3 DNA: TGTGCCTGGAGAGTCGGGGGACCGGTCCCTGGAAACACCATATATTTT. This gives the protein CAWRVGGPVPGNTIYF.

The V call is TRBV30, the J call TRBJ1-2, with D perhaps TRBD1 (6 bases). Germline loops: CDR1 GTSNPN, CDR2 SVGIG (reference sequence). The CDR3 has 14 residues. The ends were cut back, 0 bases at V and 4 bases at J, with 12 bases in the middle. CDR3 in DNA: TGTGCCTGGAGTGTGCGGGGGCCGAGCTATGGCTACACCTTC. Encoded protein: CAWSVRGPSYGYTF.

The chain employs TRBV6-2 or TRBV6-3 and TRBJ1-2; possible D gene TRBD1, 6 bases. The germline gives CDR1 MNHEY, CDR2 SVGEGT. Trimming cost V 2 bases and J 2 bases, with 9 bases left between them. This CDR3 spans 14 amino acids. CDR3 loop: CASSYAGQNYGYTF. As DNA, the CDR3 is TGTGCCAGCAGTTACGCCGGACAGAACTATGGCTACACCTTC.

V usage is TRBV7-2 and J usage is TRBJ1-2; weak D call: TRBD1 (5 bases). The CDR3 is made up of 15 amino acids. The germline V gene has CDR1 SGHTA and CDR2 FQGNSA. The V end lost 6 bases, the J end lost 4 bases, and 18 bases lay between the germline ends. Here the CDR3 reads CASRRPEGPVYGYTF. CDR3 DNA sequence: TGTGCCAGCAGGCGGCCGGAGGGGCCGGTCTATGGCTACACCTTC. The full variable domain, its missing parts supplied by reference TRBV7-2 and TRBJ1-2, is GAGVSQSPSNKVTEKGKDVELRCDPISGHTALYWYRQSLGQGLEFLIYFQGNSAPDKSGLPSDRFSAERTGGSVSTLTIQRTQQEDSAVYLCASRRPEGPVYGYTFGSGTRLTVV.

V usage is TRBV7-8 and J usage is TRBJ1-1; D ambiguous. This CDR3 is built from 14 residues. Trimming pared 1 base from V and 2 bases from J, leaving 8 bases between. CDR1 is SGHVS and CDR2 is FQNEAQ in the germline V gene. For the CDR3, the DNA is TGTGCCAGCAGCTTAGATGAGAGAAACACTGAAGCTTTCTTT. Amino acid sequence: CASSLDERNTEAFF. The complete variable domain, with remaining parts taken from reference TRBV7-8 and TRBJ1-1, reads GAGVSQSPRYKVAKRGQDVALRCDPISGHVSLFWYQQALGQGPEFLTYFQNEAQLDKSGLPSDRFFAERPEGSVSTLKIQRTQQEDSAVYLCASSLDERNTEAFFGQGTRLTVV.